Listed below are T cell receptor beta chains from one sample, sequenced in a study of T cells after yellow fever vaccination. From the 5' RACE reads, TCRdb called clonotypes with MiXCR, one entry per CDR3 protein. The table lists 320,000 or so distinct CDR3 sequences, 8.1% of them singletons. Sequences were derived from PBMCs, sampled about 49 days after the first yellow fever vaccination. The receptors here all came from a man between 18 and 35 years old who received the YFV17D yellow fever vaccine. CDR3s include the opening cysteine and the closing phenylalanine or tryptophan. Each record gives: J gene, D gene, clone size, V gene, CDR3 DNA, CDR3 protein. D genes are given only for firm matches. The size of a clone is reported for some rows only, either as once, few or many, or as a class for expanded clones.

>TRBJ2-1|TRBD2|many|TRBV12-3/TRBV12-4
TGTGCCAGCAGCCCTAGCGGGGGGGTAAACAATGAGCAGTTCTTC
CASSPSGGVNNEQFF
>TRBJ2-3|-|few|TRBV7-9
TGTGCCAGCAGCTTAGTCAAGGGGCCTTTCACAGATACGCAGTATTTT
CASSLVKGPFTDTQYF
>TRBJ2-5|TRBD2|few|TRBV6-5
TGTGCCAGCAGTTCTTTTAGCGGGGGCCCTACTGGGACCCAGTACTTC
CASSSFSGGPTGTQYF
>TRBJ2-1|TRBD2|-|TRBV5-1
TGCGCCAGCAGACCGCCCGGGGGGGCTGATGAGCAGTTCTTC
CASRPPGGADEQFF
>TRBJ1-6|-|many|TRBV6-4
TGTGCCAGCAGTGCAGGGTTAAATTCACCCCTCCACTTT
CASSAGLNSPLHF
>TRBJ2-1|TRBD1|few|TRBV7-2
TGTGCCAGCGGGGACAGGGGTGGAGGTGAGCAGTTCTTC
CASGDRGGGEQFF
>TRBJ1-6|-|many|TRBV20-1
TGCAGTGCTAGAGATCGGGGGGAATCTAATTCACCCCTCCACTTT
CSARDRGESNSPLHF
>TRBJ2-7|-|few|TRBV20-1
TGCAGCGCCCGGGGTAGGGGTTACGAGCAGTACTTC
CSARGRGYEQYF
>TRBJ1-5|-|few|TRBV20-1
TGCAGTGCTAGAGAACGTGTTTCGGGGTCTCAGCCCCAGCATTTT
CSARERVSGSQPQHF
>TRBJ2-3|TRBD2|few|TRBV6-1
TGTGCCAGCAGGAGACTAGCGGGGGGAACAACTAGCACAGATACGCAGTATTTT
CASRRLAGGTTSTDTQYF
>TRBJ1-1|TRBD1|few|TRBV10-3
TGTGCTACGAGGACAGGGGGTTCCGAAGCTTTCTTT
CATRTGGSEAFF
>TRBJ1-5|-|-|TRBV7-2
TGTGCCAGCAGCTTAGTTGGGGTAGGCAATCAGCCCCAGCATTTT
CASSLVGVGNQPQHF
>TRBJ2-7|-|-|TRBV5-6
TGTGCCAGCAGCTTGGACGTAACCTACGAGCAGTACTTC
CASSLDVTYEQYF
>TRBJ2-3|-|-|TRBV12-3/TRBV12-4
TGTGCCAGCGCTTGGGGCACAGATACGCAGTATTTT
CASAWGTDTQYF
>TRBJ2-5|-|-|TRBV20-1
TGCAGTGCTAGAGATCCAAACCAAGAGACCCAGTACTTC
CSARDPNQETQYF
>TRBJ1-1|-|few|TRBV6-1
TGTGCCGTAACACGGGTCTCCCATGGTGAAGCTTTCTTT
CAVTRVSHGEAFF
>TRBJ2-2|-|few|TRBV20-1
TGCAGTGCGGGAAGGGGTCTAGCCCTTACCGGGGAGCTGTTTTTT
CSAGRGLALTGELFF
>TRBJ1-1|TRBD1|-|TRBV10-3
TGTGCCATCAGTGATGGTCCAGGGGGCATGAACACTGAAGCTTTCTTT
CAISDGPGGMNTEAFF
>TRBJ1-1|TRBD1|few|TRBV5-1
TGCGCCAGCAGCGTTGGACAGGGCCAAGCTGCTTTCTTT
CASSVGQGQAAFF
>TRBJ2-5|TRBD2|few|TRBV5-8
TGTGCCAGCAGCTTGTTACTAGCGTCCGAGCCTTTGGACTTC
CASSLLLASEPLDF
>TRBJ1-6|-|-|TRBV28
TGTGCCGCGTGCCCTTGGGGTTCTGAGAATTCACCCCTCCACTTT
CAACPWGSENSPLHF
>TRBJ2-5|-|-|TRBV5-1
TGCGCCAGCAGCCGGGGCTTGGCTGAAGAGGCCCAGTACTTC
CASSRGLAEEAQYF
>TRBJ1-2|-|many|TRBV6-5
TGTGCCAGCAGTTACGGGGCAGACTATGGCTACACCTTC
CASSYGADYGYTF
>TRBJ1-1|-|few|TRBV6-2/TRBV6-3
TGTGCCAGCACCCGTCCACAGGGAACGAAGATGAACACTGAAGCTTTCTTT
CASTRPQGTKMNTEAFF
>TRBJ2-2|-|few|TRBV5-5
TGTGCCAGCAGCTTGGAAGAAGTGACGAGAGAGCTGTTTTTT
CASSLEEVTRELFF
>TRBJ2-5|TRBD1|few|TRBV20-1
TGCAGTGCTAGAGATTACAGGGGGCAAGAGACCCAGTACTTC
CSARDYRGQETQYF
>TRBJ2-6|-|few|TRBV4-3
TGCGCCAGCAGCCAAGTAACCACCGGGGCCAACGTCCTGACTTTC
CASSQVTTGANVLTF
>TRBJ2-1|TRBD2|few|TRBV20-1
TGCAGTGCTCTACCAAGACTAGCGGGGGTCTTGAATGAGCAGTTCTTC
CSALPRLAGVLNEQFF
>TRBJ2-3|TRBD1|few|TRBV6-2/TRBV6-3
TGTGCCAGCACGGACAGGCATACGCAGTATTTT
CASTDRHTQYF
>TRBJ2-1|-|-|TRBV24-1
TGTGCCACCAGTGAACGAGGGCTTGAGCAGTTCTTC
CATSERGLEQFF
>TRBJ1-5|-|-|TRBV20-1
TGCAGTGCTGCCCTCCGCGCCTATCAGCCCCAGCATTTT
CSAALRAYQPQHF